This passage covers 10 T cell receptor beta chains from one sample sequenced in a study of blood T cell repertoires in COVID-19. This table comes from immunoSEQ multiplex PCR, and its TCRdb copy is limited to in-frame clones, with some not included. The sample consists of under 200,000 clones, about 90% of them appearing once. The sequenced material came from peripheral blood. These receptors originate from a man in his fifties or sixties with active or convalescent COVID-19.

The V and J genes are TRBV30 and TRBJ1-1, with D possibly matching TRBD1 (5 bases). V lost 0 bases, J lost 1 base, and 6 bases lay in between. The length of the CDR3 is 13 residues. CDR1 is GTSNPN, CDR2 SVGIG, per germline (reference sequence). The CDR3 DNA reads TGTGCCTGGAGTGTAGGACAGAACACTGAAGCTTTCTTT. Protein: CAWSVGQNTEAFF.

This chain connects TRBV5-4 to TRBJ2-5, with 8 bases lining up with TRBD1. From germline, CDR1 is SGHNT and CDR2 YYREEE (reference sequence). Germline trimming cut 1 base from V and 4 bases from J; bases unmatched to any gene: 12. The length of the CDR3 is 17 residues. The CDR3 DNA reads TGTGCCAGCAGCTTGTCGCGCCCGGGACAGGAAGGAGAGACCCAGTACTTC. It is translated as CASSLSRPGQEGETQYF.

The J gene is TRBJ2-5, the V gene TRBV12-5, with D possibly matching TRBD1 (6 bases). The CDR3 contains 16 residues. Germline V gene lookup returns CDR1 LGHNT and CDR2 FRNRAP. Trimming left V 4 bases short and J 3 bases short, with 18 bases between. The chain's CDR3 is CASGSGQGSPEETQYF. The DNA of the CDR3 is TGTGCTAGTGGTTCCGGCCAGGGGTCACCTGAAGAGACCCAGTACTTC. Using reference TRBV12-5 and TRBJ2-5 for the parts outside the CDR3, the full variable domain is DARVTQTPRHKVTEMGQEVTMRCQPILGHNTVFWYRQTMMQGLELLAYFRNRAPLDDSGMPKDRFSAEMPDATLATLKIQPSEPRDSAVYFCASGSGQGSPEETQYFGPGTRLLVL.

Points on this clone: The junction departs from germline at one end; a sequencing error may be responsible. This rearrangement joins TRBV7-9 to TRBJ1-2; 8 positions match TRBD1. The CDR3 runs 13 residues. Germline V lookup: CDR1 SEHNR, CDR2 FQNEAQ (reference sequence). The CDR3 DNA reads TGTGCCAGCAGTTTAGGGGACAGGAGTGGCTACACCTTC. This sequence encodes CASSLGDRSGYTF.

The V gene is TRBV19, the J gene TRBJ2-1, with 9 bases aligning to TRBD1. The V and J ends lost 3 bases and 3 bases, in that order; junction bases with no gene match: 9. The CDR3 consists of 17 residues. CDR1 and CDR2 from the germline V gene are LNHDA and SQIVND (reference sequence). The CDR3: CASSIWMDRGHYNEQFF. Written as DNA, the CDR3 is TGTGCCAGTAGTATTTGGATGGACAGGGGACACTACAATGAGCAGTTCTTC.

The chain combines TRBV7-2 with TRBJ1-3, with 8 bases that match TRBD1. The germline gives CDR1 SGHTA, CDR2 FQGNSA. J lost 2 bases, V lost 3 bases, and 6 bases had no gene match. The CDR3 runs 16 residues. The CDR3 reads CASSFYGTGTGNTIYF. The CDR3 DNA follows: TGTGCCAGCAGCTTTTACGGGACAGGCACTGGAAACACCATATATTTT.

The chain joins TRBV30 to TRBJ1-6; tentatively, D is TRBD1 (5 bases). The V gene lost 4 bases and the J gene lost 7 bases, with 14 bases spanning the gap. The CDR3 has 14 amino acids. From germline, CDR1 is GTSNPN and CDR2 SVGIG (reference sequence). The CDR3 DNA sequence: TGTGCCTGGACCTGGGGCAGGGCAAATTCACCCCTCCACTTT. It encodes CAWTWGRANSPLHF.

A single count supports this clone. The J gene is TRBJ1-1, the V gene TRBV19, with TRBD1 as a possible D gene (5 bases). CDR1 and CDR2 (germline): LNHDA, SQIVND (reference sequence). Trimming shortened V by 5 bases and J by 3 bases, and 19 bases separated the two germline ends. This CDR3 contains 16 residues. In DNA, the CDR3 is TGTGCCAGTAGTCCGCGGTCGGGCAGGGCGTACACTGAAGCTTTCTTT. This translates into CASSPRSGRAYTEAFF. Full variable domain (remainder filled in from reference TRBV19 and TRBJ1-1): DGGITQSPKYLFRKEGQNVTLSCEQNLNHDAMYWYRQDPGQGLRLIYYSQIVNDFQKGDIAEGYSVSREKKESFPLTVTSAQKNPTAFYLCASSPRSGRAYTEAFFGQGTRLTVV.

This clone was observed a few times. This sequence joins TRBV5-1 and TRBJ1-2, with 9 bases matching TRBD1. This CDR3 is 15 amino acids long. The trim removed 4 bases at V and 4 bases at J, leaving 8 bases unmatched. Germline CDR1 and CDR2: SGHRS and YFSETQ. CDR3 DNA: TGCGCCAGCAGCCCAACAGGGGGCTGGAGCTATGGCTACACCTTC. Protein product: CASSPTGGWSYGYTF.

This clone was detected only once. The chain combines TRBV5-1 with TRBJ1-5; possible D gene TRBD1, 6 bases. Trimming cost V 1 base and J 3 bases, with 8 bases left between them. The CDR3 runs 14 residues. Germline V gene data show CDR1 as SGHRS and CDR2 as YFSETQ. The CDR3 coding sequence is TGCGCCAGCAGCTTGACAGGGAACAATCAGCCCCAGCATTTT. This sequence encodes CASSLTGNNQPQHF.